These 10 T cell receptor beta chains were sequenced from one sample in a study of shared clonotypes between healthy human individuals (dated by TCRdb to about 2020). Library preparation was by the immunoSEQ multiplex PCR assay. This immuneACCESS table, as held by TCRdb, lists in-frame sequences with V and J called but not all clones. Of the missing ones, under half trace to an unresolved V gene in checked studies; the others have no known cause. This sample has around 88,000 clones in its table, and 67% of those were observed once. The ten largest clonotypes hold roughly 40% of the sample. Sequencing input: memory CD8+ T cells sorted from blood. Explained via the paper, the cell subset or site label denotes: CD45RO+ cells pooled with CCR7-negative TemRA cells. Receptor source: a man younger than 40 in good health.

The chain uses TRBV6-1 and TRBJ2-7; 7 bases map to TRBD1. CDR3 length equals 15 residues. From germline, CDR1 is MNHNS and CDR2 SASEGT. The ends lost 5 bases at V and 3 bases at J; junction bases unmatched: 10. The CDR3 protein is CASSNQGDPFYEQYF. CDR3 DNA: TGTGCCAGCAGTAATCAGGGGGATCCTTTCTACGAGCAGTACTTC.

The chain couples TRBV25-1 to TRBJ2-7; 12 bases line up with TRBD2. The V and J ends lost 2 bases and 2 bases, in that order; junction bases with no gene match: 10. Germline CDR1 and CDR2: MGHDK and SYGVNS. The CDR3 is 18 residues long. CDR3 region: CASSEDGLAGHRTYEQYF. The CDR3 DNA sequence: TGTGCCAGCAGTGAAGACGGACTAGCGGGACATAGAACCTACGAGCAGTACTTC.

The chain has TRBV2 and TRBJ1-4; D is unresolved. V lost 4 bases to trimming and J lost 6 bases, with 9 bases between them. CDR3 length: 13 amino acids. Per the germline V gene, CDR1 is SNHLY and CDR2 is FYNNEI. The CDR3 here is CASSGLGYEKLFF. Here the CDR3 DNA reads TGTGCCAGCAGTGGTCTAGGGTATGAAAAACTGTTTTTT.

This clone was seen only a few times. The V call is TRBV6-1, the J call TRBJ1-5, with a tentative D call TRBD1 (5 bases). Germline lookup yields CDR1 MNHNS and CDR2 SASEGT. The CDR3 extends over 20 amino acids. The V gene lost 4 bases and the J gene lost 5 bases, with 30 bases spanning the gap. The CDR3 sequence: CASSVSLGRIPFPTDQPQHF. The CDR3 nucleotides are TGTGCCAGCAGTGTATCCCTGGGACGGATCCCGTTTCCCACGGATCAGCCCCAGCATTTT.

CDR3 sequence: CASSMGGNQPQHF. Here the CDR3 DNA reads TGTGCCAGTAGTATGGGCGGTAATCAGCCCCAGCATTTT. The chain couples TRBV19 to TRBJ1-5; no clear D gene. Germline-derived CDR1 and CDR2 are LNHDA and SQIVND (reference sequence). Trimming took 3 bases from V and 4 from J, leaving 7 bases between them. The CDR3 length is 13 residues. Looking up the rest from reference TRBV19 and TRBJ1-5 gives the full variable domain: DGGITQSPKYLFRKEGQNVTLSCEQNLNHDAMYWYRQDPGQGLRLIYYSQIVNDFQKGDIAEGYSVSREKKESFPLTVTSAQKNPTAFYLCASSMGGNQPQHFGDGTRLSIL.

The chain has TRBV6-6 and TRBJ2-7, with 7 bases identical to TRBD2. Germline CDR1 MNHNY, CDR2 SVGAGI (reference sequence). Losses at the gene ends were 6 bases for V and 0 bases for J; bases not matched to a gene: 8. CDR3 length: 15 residues. The CDR3 DNA follows: TGTGCCAGCAGCATCACTAGCGCTAGCTCCTACGAGCAGTACTTC. Amino acid sequence: CASSITSASSYEQYF.

The chain links TRBV28 to TRBJ2-7; D gene uncertain. The V end was cut by 7 bases, the J end by 7 bases, with 14 bases between. The CDR3 sequence is 12 residues long. Germline CDR1 MDHEN, CDR2 SYDVKM. Here the CDR3 reads CASTTSRAEQYF. Written as DNA, the CDR3 is TGTGCCAGCACCACCAGCCGGGCTGAGCAGTACTTC.

The chain links TRBV9 to TRBJ1-2; D is possibly TRBD1 (6 bases). CDR1 is SGDLS, CDR2 YYNGEE, per germline. Trimming pared 3 bases from V and 2 bases from J, leaving 8 bases between. CDR3 size: 13 residues. The DNA for the CDR3 is TGTGCCAGCAGCGACAGGGCAAACTATGGCTACACCTTC. Translation gives CASSDRANYGYTF.

The rearrangement joins TRBV5-1 to TRBJ2-7; 7 bases fit TRBD2. This CDR3 is built from 16 residues. Germline trimming cut 5 bases from V and 5 bases from J; bases unmatched to any gene: 16. The germline V gene encodes CDR1 SGHRS and CDR2 YFSETQ. The chain's CDR3 is CASSSRGGAVRDEQYF. CDR3 DNA: TGCGCCAGCAGTTCGCGGGGAGGGGCTGTACGGGACGAGCAGTACTTC.

The DNA for the CDR3 is TGTGCCAGCAGCCCTTTAGCGGGAGGTATCCCCCTCGTCTCCTACAATGAGCAGTTCTTC. Translated, it gives CASSPLAGGIPLVSYNEQFF. The V gene is TRBV14, the J gene TRBJ2-1; TRBD2 matches at 10 bases. Germline-derived CDR1 and CDR2 are SGHDN and FVKESK. Trimming removed 4 bases from V and 0 bases from J; junction bases left unmatched: 15. The CDR3 spans 20 residues.